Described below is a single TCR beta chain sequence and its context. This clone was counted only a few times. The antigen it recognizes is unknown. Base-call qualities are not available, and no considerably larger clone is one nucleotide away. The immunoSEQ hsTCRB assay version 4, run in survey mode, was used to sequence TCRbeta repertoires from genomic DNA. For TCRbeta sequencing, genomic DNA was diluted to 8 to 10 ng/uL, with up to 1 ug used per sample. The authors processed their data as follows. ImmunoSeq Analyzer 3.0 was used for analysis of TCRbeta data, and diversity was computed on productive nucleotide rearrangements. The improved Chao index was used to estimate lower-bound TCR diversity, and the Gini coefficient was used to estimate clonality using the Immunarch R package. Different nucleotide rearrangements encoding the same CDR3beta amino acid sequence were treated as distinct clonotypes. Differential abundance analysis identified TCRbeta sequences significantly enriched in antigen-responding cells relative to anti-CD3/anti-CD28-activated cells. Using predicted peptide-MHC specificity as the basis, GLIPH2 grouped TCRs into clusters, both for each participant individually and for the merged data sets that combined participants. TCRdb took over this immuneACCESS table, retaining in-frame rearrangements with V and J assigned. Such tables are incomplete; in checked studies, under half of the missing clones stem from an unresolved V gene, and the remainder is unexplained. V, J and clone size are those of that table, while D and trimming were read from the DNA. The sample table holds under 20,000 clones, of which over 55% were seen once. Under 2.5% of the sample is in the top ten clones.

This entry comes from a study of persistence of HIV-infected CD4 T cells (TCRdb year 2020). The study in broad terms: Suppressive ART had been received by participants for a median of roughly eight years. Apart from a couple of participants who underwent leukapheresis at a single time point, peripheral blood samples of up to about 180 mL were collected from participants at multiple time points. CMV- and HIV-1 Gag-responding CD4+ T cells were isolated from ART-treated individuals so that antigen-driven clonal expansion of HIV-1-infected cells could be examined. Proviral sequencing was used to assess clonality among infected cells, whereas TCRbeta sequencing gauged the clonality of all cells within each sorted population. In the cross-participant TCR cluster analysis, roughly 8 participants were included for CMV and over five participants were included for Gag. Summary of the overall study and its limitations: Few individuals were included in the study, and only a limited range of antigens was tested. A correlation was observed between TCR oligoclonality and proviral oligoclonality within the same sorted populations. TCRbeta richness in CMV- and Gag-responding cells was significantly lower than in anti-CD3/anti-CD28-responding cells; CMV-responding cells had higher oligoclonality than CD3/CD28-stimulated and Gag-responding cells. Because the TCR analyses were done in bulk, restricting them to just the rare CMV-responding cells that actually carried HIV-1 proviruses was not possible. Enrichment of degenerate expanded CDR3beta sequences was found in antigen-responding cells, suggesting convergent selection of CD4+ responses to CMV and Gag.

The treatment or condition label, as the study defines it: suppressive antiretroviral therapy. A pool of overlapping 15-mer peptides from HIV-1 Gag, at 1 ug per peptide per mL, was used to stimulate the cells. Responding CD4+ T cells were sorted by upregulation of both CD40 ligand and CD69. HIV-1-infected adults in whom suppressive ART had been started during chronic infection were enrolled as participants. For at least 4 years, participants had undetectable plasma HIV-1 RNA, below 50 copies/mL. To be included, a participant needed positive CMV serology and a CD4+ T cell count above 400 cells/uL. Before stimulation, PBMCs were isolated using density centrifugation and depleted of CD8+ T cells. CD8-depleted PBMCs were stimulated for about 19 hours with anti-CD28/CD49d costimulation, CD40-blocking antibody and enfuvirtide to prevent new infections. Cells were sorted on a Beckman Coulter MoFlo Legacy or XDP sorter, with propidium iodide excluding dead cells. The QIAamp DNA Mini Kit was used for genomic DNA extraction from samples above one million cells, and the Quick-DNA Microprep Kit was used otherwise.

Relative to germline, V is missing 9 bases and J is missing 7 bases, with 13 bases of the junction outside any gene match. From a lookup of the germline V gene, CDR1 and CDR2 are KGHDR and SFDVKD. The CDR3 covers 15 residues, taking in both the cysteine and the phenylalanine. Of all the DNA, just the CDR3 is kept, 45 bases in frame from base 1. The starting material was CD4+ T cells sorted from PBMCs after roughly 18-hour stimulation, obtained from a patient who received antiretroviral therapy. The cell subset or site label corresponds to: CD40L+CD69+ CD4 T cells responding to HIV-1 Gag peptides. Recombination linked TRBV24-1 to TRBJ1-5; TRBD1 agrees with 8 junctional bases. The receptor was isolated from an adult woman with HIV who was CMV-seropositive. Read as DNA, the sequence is TGTGCCACCGGAGACAGGGGCTTCCTTTTCCAGCCCCAGCATTTT. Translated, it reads CATGDRGFLFQPQHF.